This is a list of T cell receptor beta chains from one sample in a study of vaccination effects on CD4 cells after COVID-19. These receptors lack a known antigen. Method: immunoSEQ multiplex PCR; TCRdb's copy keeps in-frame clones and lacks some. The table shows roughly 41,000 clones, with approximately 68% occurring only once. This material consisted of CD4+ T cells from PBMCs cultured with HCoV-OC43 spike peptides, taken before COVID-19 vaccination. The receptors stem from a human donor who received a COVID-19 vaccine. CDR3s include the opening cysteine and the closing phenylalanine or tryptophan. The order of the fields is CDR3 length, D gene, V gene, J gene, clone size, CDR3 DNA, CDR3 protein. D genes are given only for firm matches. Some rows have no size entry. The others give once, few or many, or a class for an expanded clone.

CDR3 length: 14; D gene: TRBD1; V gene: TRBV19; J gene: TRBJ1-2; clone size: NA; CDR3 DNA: TGTGCCAGTAGTTTCCCCGGGACAGGGATCGGCTACACCTTC; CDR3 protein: CASSFPGTGIGYTF
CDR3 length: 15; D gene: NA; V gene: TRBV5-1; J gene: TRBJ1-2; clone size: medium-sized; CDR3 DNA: TGCGCCAGCAGCTTGCAACCACAGGGCGGCTATGGCTACACCTTC; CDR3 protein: CASSLQPQGGYGYTF
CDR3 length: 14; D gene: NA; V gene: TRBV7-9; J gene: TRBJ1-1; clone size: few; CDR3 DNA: TGTGCCAGCAGCCTAGGTGAGATTTTCACTGAAGCTTTCTTT; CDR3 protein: CASSLGEIFTEAFF
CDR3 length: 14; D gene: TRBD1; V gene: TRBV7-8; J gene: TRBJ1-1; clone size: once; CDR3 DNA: TGTGCCAGCAGCTTAGAGACAGGGTCTAGCGAAGCTTTCTTT; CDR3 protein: CASSLETGSSEAFF
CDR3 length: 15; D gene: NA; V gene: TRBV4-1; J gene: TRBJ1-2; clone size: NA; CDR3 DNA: TGCGCCAGCAGCCAAGAGCGAGGGATCTTATATGGCTACACCTTC; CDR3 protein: CASSQERGILYGYTF
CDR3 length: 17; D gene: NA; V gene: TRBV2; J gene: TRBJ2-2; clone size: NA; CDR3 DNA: TGTGCCAGCAGTGAAGCTCCCCCTACCTCAGATATCGGGGAGCTGTTTTTT; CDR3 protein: CASSEAPPTSDIGELFF
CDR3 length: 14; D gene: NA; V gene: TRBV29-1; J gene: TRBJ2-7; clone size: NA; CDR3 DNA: TGCAGCGTTGACGGGCAGGGAAACCCCTACGAGCAGTACTTC; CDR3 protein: CSVDGQGNPYEQYF
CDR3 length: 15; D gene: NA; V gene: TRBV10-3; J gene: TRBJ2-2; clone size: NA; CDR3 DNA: TGTGCCATCAGTGAGCTCCGCAGGGAGACCGGGGAGCTGTTTTTT; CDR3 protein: CAISELRRETGELFF
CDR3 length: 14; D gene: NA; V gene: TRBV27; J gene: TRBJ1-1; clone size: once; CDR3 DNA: TGTGCCAGCAGTTTTGGGGGGAGTGGGACTGAAGCTTTCTTT; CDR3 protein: CASSFGGSGTEAFF
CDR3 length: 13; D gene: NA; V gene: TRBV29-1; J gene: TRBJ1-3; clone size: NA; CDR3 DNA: TGCAGCGGTCAGGGCCAGGAAGGGAACACCATATATTTT; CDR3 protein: CSGQGQEGNTIYF
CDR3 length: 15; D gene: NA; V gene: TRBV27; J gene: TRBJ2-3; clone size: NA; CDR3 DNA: TGTGCCAGCAGTTTAGAGGCCTCACGCACAGATACGCAGTATTTT; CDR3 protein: CASSLEASRTDTQYF
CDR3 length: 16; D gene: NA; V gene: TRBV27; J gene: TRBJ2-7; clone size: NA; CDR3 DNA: TGTGCCAGCAGTTTAGGAGCTGGGGCCCAGACCTACGAGCAGTACTTC; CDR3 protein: CASSLGAGAQTYEQYF
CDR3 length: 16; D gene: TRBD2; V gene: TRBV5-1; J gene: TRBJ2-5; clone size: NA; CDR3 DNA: TGCGCCAGCAGCTTGGCGGAGCGGGGTGTCCAAGAGACCCAGTACTTC; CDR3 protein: CASSLAERGVQETQYF
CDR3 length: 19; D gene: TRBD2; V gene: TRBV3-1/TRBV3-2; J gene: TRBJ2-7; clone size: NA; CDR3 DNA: TGTGCCAGCAGCCTTTTAGGGACAGGGAGACTAGCGGGATCCTACGAGCAGTACTTC; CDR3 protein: CASSLLGTGRLAGSYEQYF
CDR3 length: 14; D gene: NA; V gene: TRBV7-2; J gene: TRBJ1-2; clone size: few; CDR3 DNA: TGTGCCAGCAGTACCCGGCAGTCCTTCGGGGGCTACACCTTC; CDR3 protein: CASSTRQSFGGYTF